This T cell receptor beta chain was recorded in a study of blood T cells in healthy people across ages. V was clipped by 0 bases and J by 2 bases, with 12 bases between them. Germline V lookup: CDR1 SGHRS, CDR2 YFSETQ. This CDR3 is 15 amino acids long. Only a few counts were recorded for this clonotype. Isolation per sample recovered at least 6.5 million PBMCs. The amount of total RNA extracted per sample was at least 5.5 micrograms. Next came a second PCR, run for roughly 7 to 12 cycles, which used a sample-barcoded 5' primer along with a J-beta primer mix. Each cDNA molecule was tagged by a template-switch adaptor with 12 random nucleotides. Individual samples furnished no less than 2.5 million CDR3-containing paired-end reads apiece. One entry per CDR3 protein results from TCRdb running MiXCR on the 5' RACE reads. The sample includes about 730,000 distinct CDR3 sequences, approximately 39% seen only once; the top ten take 20% to 25%.

The chain carries TRBV5-1 and TRBJ2-7; a weak D match, TRBD1 (6 bases). This receptor was taken from a woman aged 55-70 years in good health. The sample was blood. This CDR3 reads CASSLAGTPTYEQYF. The CDR3, as DNA: TGCGCCAGCAGCTTGGCCGGGACACCTACCTACGAGCAGTACTTC.